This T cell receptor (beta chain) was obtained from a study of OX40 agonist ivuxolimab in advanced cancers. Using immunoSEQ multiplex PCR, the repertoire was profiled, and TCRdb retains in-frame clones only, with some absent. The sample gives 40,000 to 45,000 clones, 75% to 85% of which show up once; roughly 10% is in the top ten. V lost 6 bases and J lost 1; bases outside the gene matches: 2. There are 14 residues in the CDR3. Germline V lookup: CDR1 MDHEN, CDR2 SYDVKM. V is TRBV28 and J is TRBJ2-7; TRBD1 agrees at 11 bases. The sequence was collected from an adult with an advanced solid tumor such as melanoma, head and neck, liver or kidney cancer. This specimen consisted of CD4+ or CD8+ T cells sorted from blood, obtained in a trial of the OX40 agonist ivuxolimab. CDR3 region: CASRRDRGSYEQYF. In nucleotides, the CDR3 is TGTGCCAGCAGAAGGGACAGGGGGTCCTACGAGCAGTACTTC. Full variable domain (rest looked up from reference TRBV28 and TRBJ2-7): DVKVTQSSRYLVKRTGEKVFLECVQDMDHENMFWYRQDPGLGLRLIYFSYDVKMKEKGDIPEGYSVSREKKERFSLILESASTNQTSMYLCASRRDRGSYEQYFGPGTRLTVT.